This T cell receptor (beta chain) comes out of a study of neurological immune-mediated disorders (dated by TCRdb to about 2019). At the level of the whole study: Of the approximately 35 multiple sclerosis patients, some 30 had relapsing-remitting MS and 3 had secondary progressive MS. Using UMI-based sequencing, the study compared peripheral blood TCR-beta repertoires from patients with HTLV-I-associated myelopathy (HAM/TSP), patients with multiple sclerosis, and healthy controls. The approximately 100 TCR-beta libraries included longitudinal samples, technical triplicates and paired sorted CD4+ and CD8+ T-cell subsets alongside PBMC samples. The cohort comprised some 71 subjects: around 15 HAM/TSP patients, some 34 multiple sclerosis patients and around 20 healthy controls. Here is what the overall study found, with its caveats: Repertoires from 18 of 34 MS patients were grouped by phylogenetic analysis into a cluster of related CDR3 sequences, suggesting a possible repertoire-level signature. No association of the MS cluster with clinical or MRI features was observed, and the need for larger cohorts was stated by the authors. Across subjects, expanded clones never shared an identical CDR3 amino acid sequence, which suggests that the TCR-beta repertoires in every group were private. The highest TCR clonal expansion was observed in HAM/TSP patients, whereas the lowest was observed in MS patients, even when compared with healthy controls.

cDNA synthesis used template-switch 5'RACE with a primer carrying a 10-nucleotide random unique molecular identifier tagging each TCR transcript. Every sequencing run covered 15-18 subjects and yielded more than 160 million TCR-beta sequences. The RNeasy kit was used for extraction of total RNA. The KAPA Real-time Library Amplification kit was used to amplify TCR-beta VDJ regions with primers targeting the TCR constant region and the 5'RACE anchor. A first PCR added sample indexes and Illumina adaptors, after which a second PCR increased the library yield. After Ampure bead purification, the roughly 650 bp TCR product was size-selected on a 2% E-gel SizeSelection system. Library quality was checked on a Bioanalyzer, concentration was measured with Qubit, and libraries were quantified with the Kapa Library Quantification kit before pooling. Paired-end 2 x 150 bp sequencing of the libraries was performed on an Illumina HiSeq 2500. To increase sequence diversity, roughly 24-30% phiX was spiked into each library pool. The authors' pipeline ran thus. Quality-filtered reads were processed with the UMI-based MiGEC pipeline, and over 85% of raw TCR sequences were removed by the MiGEC pipeline during error correction. IMGT germline references were used for aligning VDJ genes, and each clonotype was defined as a unique CDR3 amino acid sequence together with its V-J genes. Clonal expansion, Shannon diversity and CDR3 relatedness were evaluated with VDJtools (CalcPairwiseDistances, ClusterSamples), while phylogenetic trees were built in CLCbio workbench. Using coefficient-of-variation modelling across technical triplicates, the study counted a clone as expanded if it had at least 8 unique UMIs. The public reads were reanalyzed by TCRdb: fastp trimming at Q25, MiXCR alignment, in-frame beta chains only. Here each entry gathers all rows of one CDR3 protein and keeps the most common genes and DNA. Clone size and V and J calls follow TCRdb, not the original study. The sample yields around 70,000 distinct CDR3 sequences; 3.2% were counted once. The top ten clonotypes cover 4% to 6.5% of the sample.

The CDR3 numbers 15 residues from cysteine through phenylalanine. Only the CDR3 DNA is retained, 45 bases long and in frame from the first base. CDR1 and CDR2, per the germline V gene (reference sequence), are DFQATT and SNEGSKA. V has 6 bases trimmed and J has 5 bases trimmed; junction bases matching no gene number 10. Unsorted PBMC libraries were generated from 2 million PBMCs stored in RNAlater at -80 °C until RNA extraction. Multiple sclerosis patients were enrolled in a US clinical protocol under which disease progression was evaluated by magnetic resonance imaging. PBMCs were separated from peripheral blood using Ficoll-Hypaque density gradient centrifugation and then cryopreserved in liquid nitrogen. This clonotype has ten or more counts. Which antigen it targets is not known. Per-base qualities were not stored, and no clone one base away is much larger.

This chain joins TRBV20-1 to TRBJ2-5; 12 middle bases align to TRBD1. Sequenced sample: PBMCs. The clonotype comes from a woman aged 45-59 years with multiple sclerosis. The nucleotides read TGCAGTGCGGGAGTTGGGACAGGGGGCGATGAGACCCAGTACTTC. Its translation is CSAGVGTGGDETQYF.